Listed below are T cell receptor beta chains from one sample, sequenced in a study of cytomegalovirus exposure and HLA in healthy donors. TCRdb's copy holds only in-frame clones and misses some; the assay was immunoSEQ multiplex PCR. Of around 98,000 clones in the sample, about 90% were seen once. Sequencing was performed on PBMCs. The receptor source for this set is a man between 18 and 29 years old in good health and CMV-seropositive. The CDR3 runs from the conserved cysteine through the conserved F or W. The order of the fields is clone size, D gene, J gene, V gene, CDR3 DNA, CDR3 protein. The D gene is left open where the match is weak. Size values are once, few and many counts, or a class for expanded clones, and some rows have none.

clone size: NA
D gene: NA
J gene: TRBJ2-5
V gene: TRBV6-5
CDR3 DNA: TGTGCCAGCAGGATAGGGGGCGGGAAGACCCAGTACTTC
CDR3 protein: CASRIGGGKTQYF

clone size: NA
D gene: TRBD2
J gene: TRBJ2-1
V gene: TRBV10-3
CDR3 DNA: TGTGCCATCAGGTTAGCGGGGGAACGCTCGGGGGACAATGAGCAGTTCTTC
CDR3 protein: CAIRLAGERSGDNEQFF

clone size: NA
D gene: TRBD2
J gene: TRBJ2-7
V gene: TRBV6-5
CDR3 DNA: TGTGCCAGCAGGGGACTACAATACTACGAGCAGTACTTC
CDR3 protein: CASRGLQYYEQYF

clone size: many
D gene: TRBD1
J gene: TRBJ1-6
V gene: TRBV4-3
CDR3 DNA: TGCGCCAGCAGCCAATCACAGGGGTATAATTCACCCCTCCACTTT
CDR3 protein: CASSQSQGYNSPLHF

clone size: NA
D gene: TRBD2
J gene: TRBJ2-1
V gene: TRBV13
CDR3 DNA: TGTGCCAGCAGCCGACGAGCGGGATCAGGCGTTAATGAGCAGTTCTTC
CDR3 protein: CASSRRAGSGVNEQFF

clone size: NA
D gene: TRBD1
J gene: TRBJ1-6
V gene: TRBV5-6
CDR3 DNA: TGTGCCAGCAGCGTACAGACAGGGGTGATTTCACCCCTCCACTTT
CDR3 protein: CASSVQTGVISPLHF

clone size: NA
D gene: TRBD1
J gene: TRBJ2-2
V gene: TRBV10-3
CDR3 DNA: TGTGCCGCTGTACAGGGGGAGTTCCGTGACACCGGGGAGCTGTTTTTT
CDR3 protein: CAAVQGEFRDTGELFF

clone size: NA
D gene: TRBD2
J gene: TRBJ2-7
V gene: TRBV9
CDR3 DNA: TGTGCCAGCAGCGTAGGCGGGGGGACCTACGAGCAGTACTTC
CDR3 protein: CASSVGGGTYEQYF

clone size: NA
D gene: TRBD1
J gene: TRBJ2-3
V gene: TRBV19
CDR3 DNA: TGTGCCAGTAGCCTAGGACAGGGACGAGATACGCAGTATTTT
CDR3 protein: CASSLGQGRDTQYF

clone size: NA
D gene: NA
J gene: TRBJ1-1
V gene: TRBV5-6
CDR3 DNA: TGTGCCAGCAGCCCCCTGCGGCAGACTTACACAGGGACTGAAGCTTTCTTT
CDR3 protein: CASSPLRQTYTGTEAFF

clone size: once
D gene: NA
J gene: TRBJ2-2
V gene: TRBV18
CDR3 DNA: TGTGCCAGCTCACTTAACGGCCGGGGTGACACCGGGGAGCTGTTTTTT
CDR3 protein: CASSLNGRGDTGELFF

clone size: NA
D gene: TRBD2
J gene: TRBJ2-7
V gene: TRBV25-1
CDR3 DNA: TGTGCCAGCAGGCAGCGGGAGGGGTTGGGGTACGAGCAGTACTTC
CDR3 protein: CASRQREGLGYEQYF

clone size: NA
D gene: NA
J gene: TRBJ2-3
V gene: TRBV28
CDR3 DNA: TGTGCCAGCAGTGGAGTTACAGATACGCAGTATTTT
CDR3 protein: CASSGVTDTQYF

clone size: NA
D gene: TRBD2
J gene: TRBJ2-1
V gene: TRBV7-3
CDR3 DNA: TGTGCCAGCAGCTTAAAGCCTAGCGGGGGACGGAACAGTGAGCAGTTCTTC
CDR3 protein: CASSLKPSGGRNSEQFF

clone size: NA
D gene: TRBD2
J gene: TRBJ2-2
V gene: TRBV15
CDR3 DNA: TGTGCCACCAGCAGAGATTTAGCGGGATCGAACACCGGGGAGCTGTTTTTT
CDR3 protein: CATSRDLAGSNTGELFF

clone size: NA
D gene: NA
J gene: TRBJ2-5
V gene: TRBV23-1
CDR3 DNA: TGCGTTCCTCAGGGGGGACACAGAAACCAAGAGACCCAGTACTTC
CDR3 protein: CVPQGGHRNQETQYF

clone size: once
D gene: NA
J gene: TRBJ2-7
V gene: TRBV28
CDR3 DNA: TGTGCCAGCAGCATTGGGGGGATTGCCTACGAGCAGTACTTC
CDR3 protein: CASSIGGIAYEQYF

clone size: few
D gene: TRBD1
J gene: TRBJ1-5
V gene: TRBV2
CDR3 DNA: TGTGCCAGCAGGGCACGGACAGGGGGTAGAGAGCCCCAGCATTTT
CDR3 protein: CASRARTGGREPQHF

clone size: NA
D gene: NA
J gene: TRBJ1-2
V gene: TRBV5-1
CDR3 DNA: TGCGCCAGCAGCCAACGAATCGACAGTTATACTAACTATGGCTACACCTTC
CDR3 protein: CASSQRIDSYTNYGYTF

clone size: NA
D gene: TRBD2
J gene: TRBJ2-3
V gene: TRBV10-3
CDR3 DNA: TGTGCCATCAGTGAGTCGTCTGGCGGGGGGCGGAGCACAGATACGCAGTATTTT
CDR3 protein: CAISESSGGGRSTDTQYF

clone size: NA
D gene: TRBD1
J gene: TRBJ2-7
V gene: TRBV10-1
CDR3 DNA: TGCGCCAGCTCAAGACAGGGGCGGTACGAGCAGTACTTC
CDR3 protein: CASSRQGRYEQYF

clone size: NA
D gene: NA
J gene: TRBJ1-3
V gene: TRBV7-5
CDR3 DNA: TGTGTCAGAAGCTCAGACGACAGGCGAGACTCTGGAAACACCATATATTTT
CDR3 protein: CVRSSDDRRDSGNTIYF

clone size: NA
D gene: TRBD2
J gene: TRBJ2-7
V gene: TRBV6-5
CDR3 DNA: TGTGCCAGCAGTTACAGGCTAGCGGGAAGCGAGCAGTACTTC
CDR3 protein: CASSYRLAGSEQYF

clone size: NA
D gene: TRBD1
J gene: TRBJ2-3
V gene: TRBV27
CDR3 DNA: TGTGCCAGCAGTCTAAATCACAGGGGGCCCAGCACAGATACGCAGTATTTT
CDR3 protein: CASSLNHRGPSTDTQYF

clone size: NA
D gene: TRBD2
J gene: TRBJ2-7
V gene: TRBV11-2
CDR3 DNA: TGTGCCAGCACTACGGGACTAGCGGGGGGGAACTCCTACGAGCAGTACTTC
CDR3 protein: CASTTGLAGGNSYEQYF

clone size: NA
D gene: NA
J gene: TRBJ1-2
V gene: TRBV6-5
CDR3 DNA: TGTGCCAGCAGTTACACGAACAGGGATGGCTACACCTTC
CDR3 protein: CASSYTNRDGYTF

clone size: NA
D gene: NA
J gene: TRBJ2-1
V gene: TRBV7-4
CDR3 DNA: TGTGCCAGCAGCGCCCAACAGGGTGCCAGCTCCTACAATGAGCAGTTCTTC
CDR3 protein: CASSAQQGASSYNEQFF

clone size: few
D gene: NA
J gene: TRBJ1-1
V gene: TRBV27
CDR3 DNA: TGTGCCAGCAGTTTTTCAGGGAGGACTGAAGCTTTCTTT
CDR3 protein: CASSFSGRTEAFF

clone size: once
D gene: NA
J gene: TRBJ2-5
V gene: TRBV19
CDR3 DNA: TGTGCCAGTAGTCTACAGAATCGTAACTTCCAAGAGACCCAGTACTTC
CDR3 protein: CASSLQNRNFQETQYF

clone size: many
D gene: TRBD2
J gene: TRBJ2-3
V gene: TRBV4-3
CDR3 DNA: TGCGCCAGCAGCCAAGACCATGGGCGGGGGAGCACAGATACGCAGTATTTT
CDR3 protein: CASSQDHGRGSTDTQYF

clone size: NA
D gene: TRBD1
J gene: TRBJ2-1
V gene: TRBV6-1
CDR3 DNA: TGTGCCAGCAGTTTCAGGGGGCCCTCCTACAATGAGCAGTTCTTC
CDR3 protein: CASSFRGPSYNEQFF

clone size: few
D gene: NA
J gene: TRBJ2-7
V gene: TRBV11-3
CDR3 DNA: TGTGCCAGCAGCTTCCCCTTAGCAGGGCACGACGAGCAGTACTTC
CDR3 protein: CASSFPLAGHDEQYF

clone size: NA
D gene: NA
J gene: TRBJ2-1
V gene: TRBV2
CDR3 DNA: TGTGCCAGCAGTGTTGGACTTCCAAGTGAGCAGTTCTTC
CDR3 protein: CASSVGLPSEQFF

clone size: few
D gene: TRBD1
J gene: TRBJ1-2
V gene: TRBV2
CDR3 DNA: TGTGCCAGCAGCGGACAGGGGACTAACTATGGCTACACCTTC
CDR3 protein: CASSGQGTNYGYTF

clone size: NA
D gene: NA
J gene: TRBJ2-1
V gene: TRBV16
CDR3 DNA: TGTGCCAGCAGCCAATCTGAGGGGGGGCGCATCGAGCAGTTCTTC
CDR3 protein: CASSQSEGGRIEQFF

clone size: NA
D gene: TRBD1
J gene: TRBJ1-2
V gene: TRBV6-1
CDR3 DNA: TGTGCCAGCCAGGGACAGGGTTCGATCTATGGCTACACCTTC
CDR3 protein: CASQGQGSIYGYTF

clone size: NA
D gene: NA
J gene: TRBJ1-5
V gene: TRBV4-3
CDR3 DNA: TGCGCCAGCAGCCAAGATGAGGAGGGGAGTCAGCCCCAGCATTTT
CDR3 protein: CASSQDEEGSQPQHF

clone size: NA
D gene: NA
J gene: TRBJ1-5
V gene: TRBV11-2
CDR3 DNA: TGTGCCAGCAGCTTGCGAGAGGGTAGCAATCAGCCCCAGCATTTT
CDR3 protein: CASSLREGSNQPQHF

clone size: NA
D gene: NA
J gene: TRBJ2-7
V gene: TRBV7-8
CDR3 DNA: TGTGCCAGCAGCAGATCGACTACTTCCTACGAGCAGTACTTC
CDR3 protein: CASSRSTTSYEQYF

clone size: NA
D gene: TRBD1
J gene: TRBJ1-2
V gene: TRBV7-2
CDR3 DNA: TGTGCCAGCAGCTCGAGGTTACCGGGACAGGGGGGTGGCTACACCTTC
CDR3 protein: CASSSRLPGQGGGYTF